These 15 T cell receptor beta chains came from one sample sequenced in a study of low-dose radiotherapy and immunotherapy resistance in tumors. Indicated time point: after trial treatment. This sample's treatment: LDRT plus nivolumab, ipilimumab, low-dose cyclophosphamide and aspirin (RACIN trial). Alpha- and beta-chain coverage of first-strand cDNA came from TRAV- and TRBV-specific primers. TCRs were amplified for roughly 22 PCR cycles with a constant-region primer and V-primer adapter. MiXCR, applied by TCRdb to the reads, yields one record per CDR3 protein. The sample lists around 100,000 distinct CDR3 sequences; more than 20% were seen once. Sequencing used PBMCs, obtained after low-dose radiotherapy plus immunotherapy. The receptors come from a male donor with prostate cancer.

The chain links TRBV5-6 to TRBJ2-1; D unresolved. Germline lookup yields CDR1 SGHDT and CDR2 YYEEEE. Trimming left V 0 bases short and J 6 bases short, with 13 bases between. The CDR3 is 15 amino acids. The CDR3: CASSLEGSWANEQFF. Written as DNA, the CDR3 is TGTGCCAGCAGCTTGGAAGGCTCTTGGGCCAATGAGCAGTTCTTC.

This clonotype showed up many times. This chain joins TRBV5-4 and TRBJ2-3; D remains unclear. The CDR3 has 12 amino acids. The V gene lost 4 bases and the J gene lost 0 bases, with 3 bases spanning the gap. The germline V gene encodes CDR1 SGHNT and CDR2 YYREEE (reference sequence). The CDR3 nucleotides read TGTGCCAGCAGCCCTAGCACAGATACGCAGTATTTT. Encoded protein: CASSPSTDTQYF.

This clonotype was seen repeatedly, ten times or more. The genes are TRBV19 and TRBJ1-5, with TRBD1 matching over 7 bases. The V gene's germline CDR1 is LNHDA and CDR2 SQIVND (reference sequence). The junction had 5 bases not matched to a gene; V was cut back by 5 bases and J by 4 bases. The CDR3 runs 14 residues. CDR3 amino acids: CASSRDSSNQPQHF. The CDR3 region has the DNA TGTGCCAGTAGTCGGGACAGCAGTAATCAGCCCCAGCATTTT.

The CDR3 reads CASSMLDGDNSPLHF. CDR3 DNA: TGTGCCAGTAGTATGTTAGACGGCGATAATTCACCCCTCCACTTT. The chain employs TRBV19 and TRBJ1-6, with D uncertain. This CDR3 has 15 amino acids. CDR1 and CDR2 from the germline V gene are LNHDA and SQIVND (reference sequence). Trimming stripped 3 bases from V and 5 bases from J, with 11 bases between.

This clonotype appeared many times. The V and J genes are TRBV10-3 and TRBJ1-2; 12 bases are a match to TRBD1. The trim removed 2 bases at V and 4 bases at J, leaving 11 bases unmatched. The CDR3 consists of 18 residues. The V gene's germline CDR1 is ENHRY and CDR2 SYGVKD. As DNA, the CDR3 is TGTGCCATCAGTGAGGGAACCGGGACAGGGGGCGCTGGCTATGGCTACACCTTC. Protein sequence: CAISEGTGTGGAGYGYTF.

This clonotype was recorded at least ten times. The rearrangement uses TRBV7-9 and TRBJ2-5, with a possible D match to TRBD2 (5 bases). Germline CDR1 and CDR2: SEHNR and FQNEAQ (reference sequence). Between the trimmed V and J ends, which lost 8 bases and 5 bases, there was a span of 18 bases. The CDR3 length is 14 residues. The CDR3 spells CASRAGATRETQYF. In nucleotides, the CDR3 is TGTGCCAGCCGGGCGGGCGCGACAAGGGAGACCCAGTACTTC.

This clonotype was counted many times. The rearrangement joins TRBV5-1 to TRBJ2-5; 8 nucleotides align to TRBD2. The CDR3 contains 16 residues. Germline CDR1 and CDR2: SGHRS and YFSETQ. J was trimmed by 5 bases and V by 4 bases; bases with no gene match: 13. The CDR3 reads CASSQYIGGAAETQYF. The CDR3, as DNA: TGCGCCAGCAGCCAGTATATCGGGGGGGCAGCCGAGACCCAGTACTTC.

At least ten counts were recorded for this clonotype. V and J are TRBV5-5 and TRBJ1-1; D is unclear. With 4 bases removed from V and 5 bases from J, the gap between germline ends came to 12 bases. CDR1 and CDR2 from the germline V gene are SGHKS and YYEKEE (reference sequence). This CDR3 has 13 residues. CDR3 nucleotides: TGTGCCAGCAGCCTTGAAGGGTGGACTGAAGCTTTCTTT. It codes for CASSLEGWTEAFF.

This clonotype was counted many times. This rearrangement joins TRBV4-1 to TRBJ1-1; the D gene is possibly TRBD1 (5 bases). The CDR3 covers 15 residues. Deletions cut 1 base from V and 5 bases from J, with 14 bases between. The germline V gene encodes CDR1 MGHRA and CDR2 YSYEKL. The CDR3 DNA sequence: TGCGCCAGCAGCCAAGGCCGGGGGGGAAAAACTGAAGCTTTCTTT. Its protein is CASSQGRGGKTEAFF.

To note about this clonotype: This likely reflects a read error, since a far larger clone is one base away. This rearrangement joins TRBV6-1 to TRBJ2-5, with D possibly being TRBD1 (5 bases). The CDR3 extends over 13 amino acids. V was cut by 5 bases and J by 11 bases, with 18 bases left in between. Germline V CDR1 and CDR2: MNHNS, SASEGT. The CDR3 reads CASSLQVYNEQYF. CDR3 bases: TGTGCCAGCAGTTTACAGGTATACAATGAGCAGTACTTC.

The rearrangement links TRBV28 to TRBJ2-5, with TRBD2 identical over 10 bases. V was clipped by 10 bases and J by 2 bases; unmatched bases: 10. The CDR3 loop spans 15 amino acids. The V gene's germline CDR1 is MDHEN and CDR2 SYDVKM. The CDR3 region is CATQYLAGAQETQYF. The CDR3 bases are TGTGCCACCCAATACCTAGCGGGAGCACAAGAGACCCAGTACTTC.

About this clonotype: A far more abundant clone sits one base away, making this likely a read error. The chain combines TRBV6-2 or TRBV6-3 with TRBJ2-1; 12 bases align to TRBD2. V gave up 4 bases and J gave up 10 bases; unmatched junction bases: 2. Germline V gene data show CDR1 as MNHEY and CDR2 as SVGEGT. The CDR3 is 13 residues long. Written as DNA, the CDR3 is TGTGCCAGCAGTTGGACTAGCGGGGTGGAGCAGTTCTTC. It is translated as CASSWTSGVEQFF.

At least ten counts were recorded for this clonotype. The CDR3 sequence: CASSVDRINSPLHF. CDR3 DNA: TGTGCCAGCAGCGTGGACAGAATTAATTCACCCCTCCACTTT. The chain links TRBV11-1 to TRBJ1-6; the D gene is possibly TRBD1 (6 bases). Trimming removed 5 bases at V and 6 bases at J, with 11 bases between. The CDR3 has 14 residues. From germline, CDR1 is SGHAT and CDR2 FQDESV (reference sequence).

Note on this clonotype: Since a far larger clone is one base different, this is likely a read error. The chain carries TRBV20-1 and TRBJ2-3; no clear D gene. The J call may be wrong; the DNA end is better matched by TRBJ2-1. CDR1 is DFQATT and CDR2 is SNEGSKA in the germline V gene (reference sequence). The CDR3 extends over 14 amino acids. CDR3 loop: CSARRHGRNSEQFF. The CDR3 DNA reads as TGCAGTGCTAGAAGGCACGGGCGTAACAGTGAGCAGTTCTTC.

In nucleotides, the CDR3 is TGCGCCAGCAGTCAATCGTTCGGACAAAAGACCCAGTACTTC. The encoded protein is CASSQSFGQKTQYF. The V gene is TRBV23-1, the J gene TRBJ2-5, with D possibly TRBD1 on 5 matching bases. TRBV23-1 is an ORF, with its function uncertain. Trimming shortened V by 0 bases and J by 6 bases, and 11 bases separated the two germline ends. The CDR3 loop spans 14 amino acids.